The 5 T cell receptor beta chains below come from one sample, sequenced in a study of T cell repertoires and HLA-DP antigens. Sequencing used immunoSEQ multiplex PCR; TCRdb keeps in-frame clones, though not all of them. The table lists roughly 70,000 clones, around four fifths of them singletons. Their antigens are not known. Sequenced material: CD4+ T cells from PBMCs. The receptors were sampled from a man between 60 and 70 years old in good health and CMV-seronegative.

This clone was picked up one time. J is TRBJ1-6 and V is TRBV9, with D hard to call. The CDR3 extends over 13 amino acids. Germline values: CDR1 SGDLS, CDR2 YYNGEE. V was cut by 0 bases and J by 7 bases, with 5 bases left in between. The DNA for the CDR3 is TGTGCCAGCAGCGTAGAGGCCAATTCACCCCTCCACTTT. Its protein product is CASSVEANSPLHF.

This chain connects TRBV20-1 to TRBJ2-7; D is unresolved. This CDR3 has 11 residues. Per the germline V gene, CDR1 is DFQATT and CDR2 is SNEGSKA (reference sequence). Trimming left V 0 bases short and J 5 bases short, with 5 bases between. CDR3 in DNA: TGCAGTGCTAGAGATCGCCACGAGCAGTACTTC. Amino acids: CSARDRHEQYF.

V usage is TRBV5-5 and J usage is TRBJ2-1; unclear D gene. The germline CDR1 and CDR2 sequences are SGHKS and YYEKEE (reference sequence). The CDR3 is 14 amino acids. V was shortened by 2 bases and J by 4 bases, with 10 bases between the two germline ends. The CDR3 nucleotides are TGTGCCAGCAGCTTATCCGCTCTGTACAATGAGCAGTTCTTC. As protein: CASSLSALYNEQFF.

This sequence joins TRBV27 and TRBJ2-5; D is perhaps TRBD2 (7 bases). The V gene's germline CDR1 is MNHEY and CDR2 SMNVEV (reference sequence). The ends were cut back, 8 bases at V and 5 bases at J, with 21 bases in the middle. The CDR3 spans 15 residues. CDR3 nucleotides: TGTGCCAGCGGAGGGGGTAGGGGGGGGAGTGAGACCCAGTACTTC. It is translated as CASGGGRGGSETQYF.

This clone was counted a single time. The J gene is TRBJ1-2, the V gene TRBV5-1, with no clear D. CDR1 and CDR2 (germline): SGHRS, YFSETQ. V gave up 1 base and J gave up 4 bases, with 11 bases separating them. The CDR3 length is 14 residues. CDR3 sequence: CASSLSSDIYGYTF. CDR3 sequence (DNA): TGCGCCAGCAGCTTGTCTTCAGATATCTATGGCTACACCTTC.